This entry lists 17 T cell receptor beta chains sequenced from one sample in a study of blood T cell repertoires in COVID-19. The data were produced by immunoSEQ multiplex PCR, yet TCRdb's version contains in-frame clones alone and is incomplete. The table has around 150,000 clones, 88% seen once; the top ten hold about 10%. Input material: peripheral blood. These receptor sequences come from a man in his 60s with active or convalescent COVID-19.

In its sample, this clone was seen once. The chain carries TRBV7-2 and TRBJ2-7; 8 bases align to TRBD1. The germline V gene has CDR1 SGHTA and CDR2 FQGNSA. Trimming took 1 base from V and 3 from J; bases not matched to a gene: 5. CDR3 length equals 15 residues. The CDR3 DNA reads TGTGCCAGCAGCTTAGTTGGAGGACAGGGCTACGAGCAGTACTTC. This gives the protein CASSLVGGQGYEQYF.

The chain uses TRBV5-1 and TRBJ2-7, with a possible D match to TRBD1 (5 bases). Germline loops: CDR1 SGHRS, CDR2 YFSETQ. The CDR3 runs to 14 residues. Trimming took 1 base from V and 2 from J, leaving 10 bases between them. CDR3 sequence reads: CASSLRQSAYEQYF. CDR3 DNA: TGCGCCAGCAGCTTGAGACAGTCCGCCTACGAGCAGTACTTC. Together with reference TRBV5-1 and TRBJ2-7, the CDR3 gives the full variable domain: KAGVTQTPRYLIKTRGQQVTLSCSPISGHRSVSWYQQTPGQGLQFLFEYFSETQRNKGNFPGRFSGRQFSNSRSEMNVSTLELGDSALYLCASSLRQSAYEQYFGPGTRLTVT.

The genes are TRBV7-9 and TRBJ2-2; the match to TRBD2 covers 8 bases. The junction had 10 bases not matched to a gene; V was cut back by 5 bases and J by 5 bases. This CDR3 has 16 amino acids. CDR1 is SEHNR and CDR2 is FQNEAQ in the germline V gene (reference sequence). This CDR3 reads CASSLPGLVGTGELFF. The CDR3 DNA reads TGTGCCAGCAGCCTACCGGGACTAGTGGGTACCGGGGAGCTGTTTTTT.

This clone has a handful of counts. V is TRBV15 and J is TRBJ2-1, with TRBD2 matching 9 bases. Germline V lookup: CDR1 LNHNV, CDR2 YYDKDF (reference sequence). V lost 3 bases and J lost 5; bases outside the gene matches: 14. This CDR3 is built from 18 residues. The CDR3, as DNA: TGTGCCACCAGCAGGGGATATGGGGGGCTAGCGGGGCACAATGAGCAGTTCTTC. Amino acid sequence: CATSRGYGGLAGHNEQFF.

The chain employs TRBV19 and TRBJ2-7; D ambiguous. The CDR3 totals 14 residues. Between the trimmed V and J ends, which lost 2 bases and 6 bases, there was a span of 14 bases. The V gene's germline CDR1 is LNHDA and CDR2 SQIVND (reference sequence). The CDR3 sequence is CASSITYSTGEQYF. The CDR3 nucleotides are TGTGCCAGTAGTATAACCTACTCCACGGGCGAGCAGTACTTC.

This chain joins TRBV27 and TRBJ2-3, with TRBD1 matching over 8 bases. The CDR3 covers 13 residues. V was pared by 5 bases and J by 7 bases, with 5 bases of the junction left unmatched. Germline values: CDR1 MNHEY, CDR2 SMNVEV (reference sequence). The chain's CDR3 is CASSPTGGHTQYF. In DNA form, the CDR3 reads TGTGCCAGCAGTCCTACAGGGGGGCATACGCAGTATTTT.

The V and J genes are TRBV5-1 and TRBJ1-1; TRBD1 matches 7 bases. Germline CDR1 is SGHRS and CDR2 is YFSETQ. The CDR3 extends over 15 amino acids. V lost 2 bases and J lost 1; bases outside the gene matches: 5. The CDR3 sequence: CASSFSTGTNTEAFF. CDR3 nucleotides: TGCGCCAGCAGCTTCTCGACAGGGACGAACACTGAAGCTTTCTTT.

The chain uses TRBV7-3 and TRBJ1-1; no firm D call. This CDR3 comprises 15 residues. Germline CDR1 is SGHTA and CDR2 is FQGTGA. The V end was cut by 2 bases, the J end by 0 bases, with 10 bases between. Written as DNA, the CDR3 is TGTGCCAGCAGCTTATCGTCCGGGTTGAACACTGAAGCTTTCTTT. It translates to CASSLSSGLNTEAFF.

The rearrangement joins TRBV29-1 to TRBJ1-1, with D perhaps matching TRBD1 (6 bases). The CDR3 sequence is 15 residues long. Germline assignment: CDR1 SQVTM and CDR2 ANQGSEA. V was trimmed by 1 base and J by 0 bases, leaving 12 bases between them. The CDR3 loop reads CSVEAIRGMNTEAFF. In DNA, the CDR3 is TGCAGCGTTGAAGCTATCAGGGGAATGAACACTGAAGCTTTCTTT.

The rearrangement links TRBV11-2 to TRBJ2-5; tentative D call: TRBD1 (6 bases). Germline V CDR1 and CDR2: SGHAT, FQNNGV. The V and J ends lost 8 bases and 5 bases respectively, with 18 bases between them. The CDR3 has 14 residues. CDR3 sequence (DNA): TGTGCCAGCTCGCCGGTTGGGGGCCGGGAGACCCAGTACTTC. It specifies CASSPVGGRETQYF.

The rearrangement joins TRBV28 to TRBJ1-5, with 9 bases lining up with TRBD1. The CDR3 runs to 18 residues. CDR1 and CDR2 (germline): MDHEN, SYDVKM. The CDR3 protein is CACAPTTGTGYFPQPQHF. The DNA of the CDR3 is TGTGCTTGCGCTCCGACTACCGGGACAGGGTATTTTCCTCAGCCCCAGCATTTT.

The chain combines TRBV5-1 with TRBJ2-5; 11 positions agree with TRBD1. The V and J ends lost 5 bases and 3 bases, in that order; junction bases with no gene match: 6. Germline V gene sequence: CDR1 SGHRS, CDR2 YFSETQ. This CDR3 region has 15 residues. This chain's CDR3 is CASRRTGGPEETQYF. The CDR3, as DNA: TGCGCCAGCAGACGGACAGGGGGCCCAGAAGAGACCCAGTACTTC.

V usage is TRBV9 and J usage is TRBJ2-7, with 7 bases matching TRBD2. Germline V gene data show CDR1 as SGDLS and CDR2 as YYNGEE. CDR3 length equals 14 residues. The V and J ends lost 3 bases and 2 bases, in that order; junction bases with no gene match: 5. The CDR3 is CASSALADPYEQYF. The CDR3 bases are TGTGCCAGCAGCGCCCTAGCGGATCCCTACGAGCAGTACTTC.

J is TRBJ1-2 and V is TRBV28, with 11 bases aligning to TRBD1. Germline V gene lookup returns CDR1 MDHEN and CDR2 SYDVKM. V dropped 1 base and J dropped 7; count of bases not matched to a gene: 14. The CDR3 has 18 residues. CDR3 coding DNA: TGTGCCAGCAGTTTATCCGGGACAGGGGGGGTCTTGATGAGTGGCTACACCTTC. It encodes CASSLSGTGGVLMSGYTF.

V usage is TRBV5-1 and J usage is TRBJ1-2; D is perhaps TRBD1 (6 bases). Deletions cut 3 bases from V and 7 bases from J, with 16 bases between. The CDR3 extends over 14 amino acids. Germline V gene data show CDR1 as SGHRS and CDR2 as YFSETQ. As DNA, the CDR3 is TGCGCCAGCAGCTCTGACACAGGGTTTCGTGGCTACACCTTC. It codes for CASSSDTGFRGYTF.

The CDR3: CAIRHKNTEAFF. In DNA form, the CDR3 reads TGTGCCATCAGACATAAGAACACTGAAGCTTTCTTT. This rearrangement joins TRBV10-3 to TRBJ1-1; D is unclear. The V end lost 6 bases, the J end lost 1 base, and 6 bases lay between the germline ends. The germline V gene has CDR1 ENHRY and CDR2 SYGVKD. The CDR3 loop spans 12 amino acids.

This chain links TRBV7-9 with TRBJ2-5; D perhaps matches TRBD1 (6 bases). Trimming left V 4 bases short and J 4 bases short, with 19 bases between. This CDR3 has 16 amino acids. CDR1 and CDR2 (germline): SEHNR, FQNEAQ (reference sequence). The CDR3 region is CASSSPGQPYRETQYF. The CDR3 DNA reads as TGTGCCAGCAGCTCCCCAGGACAGCCATACAGAGAGACCCAGTACTTC.